This T cell receptor (beta chain) came from a study of shared clonotypes between healthy human individuals. As for the study in general: CD4 naive and memory got three plates each, CD8 naive two, CD8 memory one. Broader study findings: In a handful of donors, 4.5% to 5.5% of naive CD4 clonotypes appeared in common.

Splitting of each subset's genomic DNA was done evenly across several immunoSEQ plates. In the source study's methods: ImmunoSEQ yielded junction-only sequences lacking quality scores, so filtering differed. The protocol was immunoSEQ multiplex PCR, while the TCRdb copy is restricted to in-frame clones and leaves out a portion. The V and J calls and clone size come from that table; D and trimming were worked out from the DNA. The profile covers fewer than 850,000 clones, with 96% appearing a single time and about 0.22% taken by the ten largest. Naive CD8 cells lacked CD45RO and underwent positive selection for CCR7, leaving out terminally differentiated effector memory CD45RA+ cells. The germline V gene has CDR1 SGHAT and CDR2 FQNNGV. The CDR3 has 14 amino acids. V was trimmed by 1 base and J by 0 bases, leaving 6 bases between them. As to this clone: Antigen unknown.

This clonotype originated in a man between 25 and 39 years old in good health. Sequenced: naive CD8+ T cells sorted from blood. The V gene is TRBV11-2, the J gene TRBJ1-1; no clear D gene. In nucleotides, the CDR3 is TGTGCCAGCAGCTTAGGGAGTGTGAACACTGAAGCTTTCTTT. It translates to CASSLGSVNTEAFF.